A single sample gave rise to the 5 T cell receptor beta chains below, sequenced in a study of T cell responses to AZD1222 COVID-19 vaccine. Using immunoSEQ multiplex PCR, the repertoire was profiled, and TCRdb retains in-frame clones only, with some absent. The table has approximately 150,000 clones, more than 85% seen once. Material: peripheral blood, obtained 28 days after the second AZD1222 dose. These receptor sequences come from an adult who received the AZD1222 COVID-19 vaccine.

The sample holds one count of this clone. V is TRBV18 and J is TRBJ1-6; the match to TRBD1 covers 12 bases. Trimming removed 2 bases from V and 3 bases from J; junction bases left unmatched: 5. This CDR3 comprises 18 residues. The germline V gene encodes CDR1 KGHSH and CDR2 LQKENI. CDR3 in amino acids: CASSPTGQGADYNSPLHF. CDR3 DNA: TGTGCCAGCTCACCAACGGGACAGGGGGCTGACTATAATTCACCCCTCCACTTT.

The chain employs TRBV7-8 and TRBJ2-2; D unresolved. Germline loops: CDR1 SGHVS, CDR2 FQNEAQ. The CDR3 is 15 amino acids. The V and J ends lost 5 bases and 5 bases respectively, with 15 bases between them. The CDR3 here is CASSLSHLKTGELFF. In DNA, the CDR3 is TGTGCCAGCAGCCTTAGCCATCTAAAAACCGGGGAGCTGTTTTTT.

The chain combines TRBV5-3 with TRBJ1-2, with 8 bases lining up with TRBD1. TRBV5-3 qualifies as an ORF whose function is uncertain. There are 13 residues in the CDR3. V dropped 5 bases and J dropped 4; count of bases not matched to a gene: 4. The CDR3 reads CARSPGQGYGYTF. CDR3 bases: TGTGCCAGAAGTCCAGGACAGGGCTATGGCTACACCTTC.

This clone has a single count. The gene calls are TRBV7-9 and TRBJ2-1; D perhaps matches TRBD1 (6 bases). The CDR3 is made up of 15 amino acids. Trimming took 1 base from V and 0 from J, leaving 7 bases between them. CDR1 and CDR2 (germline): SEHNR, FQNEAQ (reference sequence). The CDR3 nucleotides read TGTGCCAGCAGCTTAGTCAGGGGCTCCTACAATGAGCAGTTCTTC. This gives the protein CASSLVRGSYNEQFF.

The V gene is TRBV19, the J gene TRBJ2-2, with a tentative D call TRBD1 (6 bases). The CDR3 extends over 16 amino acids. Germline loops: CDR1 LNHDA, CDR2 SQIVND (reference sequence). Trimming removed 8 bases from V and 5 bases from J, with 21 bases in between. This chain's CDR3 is CASSKGVRFWTGELFF. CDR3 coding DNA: TGTGCCAGTTCCAAGGGGGTTAGGTTTTGGACCGGGGAGCTGTTTTTT.